These 13 T cell receptor beta chains were all obtained from the same sample, sequenced in a study of T cell repertoires in cytomegalovirus infection. No cognate antigen is known for these TCRs. A single record per CDR3 protein comes from TCRdb applying MiXCR to the reads. The repertoire holds tens of thousands of distinct CDR3 sequences, with approximately 22% as singletons. The sample comprised PBMCs, sequenced either directly or after in vitro stimulation (not recorded which). The receptor source for this set is a human donor in good health (CMV status not recorded). Some clones in this sample may be carry-over from other donors' samples.

To note about this clonotype: One end of the junction is discordant with germline, which a read error may explain. V usage is TRBV6-6 and J usage is TRBJ1-1; D gene uncertain. Germline-derived CDR1 and CDR2 are MNHNY and SVGAGI (reference sequence). This CDR3 contains 12 residues. The CDR3 DNA is TGTGCCAGCGGCTACCGAGGCACTGAAGCGTTCTTT. Protein sequence: CASGYRGTEAFF.

The rearrangement uses TRBV6-9 and TRBJ1-5; TRBD1 is a possible D gene (5 bases). The CDR3 consists of 14 residues. V was cut by 0 bases and J by 2 bases, with 5 bases left in between. The germline gives CDR1 MNHGY, CDR2 SVAAGI. Written as DNA, the CDR3 is TGTGCCAGCAGTTATTCGGGGGGCAATCAGCCCCAGCATTTT. This codes for CASSYSGGNQPQHF.

The rearrangement joins TRBV7-2 to TRBJ2-3; weak D call: TRBD2 (5 bases). This CDR3 comprises 17 residues. Trimming shortened V by 4 bases and J by 4 bases, and 21 bases separated the two germline ends. Germline V CDR1 and CDR2: SGHTA, FQGNSA. CDR3 protein: CASSSNPLEVVPDTQYF. CDR3 coding DNA: TGTGCCAGCAGCTCCAACCCACTAGAGGTCGTCCCAGATACGCAGTATTTT.

This sequence joins TRBV28 and TRBJ1-2, with D tentatively TRBD1 (6 bases). The CDR3 loop spans 13 amino acids. Trimming pared 2 bases from V and 8 bases from J, leaving 12 bases between. Per the germline V gene, CDR1 is MDHEN and CDR2 is SYDVKM. The CDR3 DNA reads as TGTGCCAGCAGTTTAGCAGGGGATTACGGCTACACCTTC. Encoded protein: CASSLAGDYGYTF.

This clonotype has at least ten counts. The genes are TRBV4-1 and TRBJ1-3; D gene ambiguous. The germline CDR1 and CDR2 sequences are MGHRA and YSYEKL. Trimming stripped 1 base from V and 0 bases from J, with 16 bases between. This CDR3 has 18 residues. CDR3 sequence (DNA): TGCGCCAGCAGCCAAGTATCTTCAAACAGCCACTCTGGAAACACCATATATTTT. It codes for CASSQVSSNSHSGNTIYF.

The chain employs TRBV7-4 and TRBJ2-1; TRBD2 agrees at 16 bases. The CDR3 consists of 19 residues. CDR1 and CDR2 from the germline V gene are SGHVT and SQSDAQ. The junction had 10 bases not matched to a gene; V was cut back by 6 bases and J by 2 bases. This chain's CDR3 is CASSYPGTSGREPYNEQFF. For the CDR3, the DNA is TGTGCCAGCAGTTACCCCGGGACTAGCGGGAGGGAACCCTACAATGAGCAGTTCTTC. Complete variable domain (other parts from reference TRBV7-4 and TRBJ2-1): GAGVSQSPRYKVAKRGRDVALRCDSISGHVTLYWYRQTLGQGSEVLTYSQSDAQRDKSGRPSGRFSAERPERSVSTLKIQRTEQGDSAVYLCASSYPGTSGREPYNEQFFGPGTRLTVL.

In this sample, this clonotype turned up many times. The chain uses TRBV11-2 and TRBJ2-1; a weak D match, TRBD2 (7 bases). V was clipped by 2 bases and J by 6 bases, with 17 bases between them. Germline CDR1 SGHAT, CDR2 FQNNGV. This CDR3 is 16 amino acids long. The CDR3 region has the DNA TGTGCCAGCAGCTTATGGAAGGGGGGGGTTGGCAATGAGCAGTTCTTC. Amino acid sequence: CASSLWKGGVGNEQFF. Based on the CDR3 plus reference TRBV11-2 and TRBJ2-1, the full variable domain is EAGVAQSPRYKIIEKRQSVAFWCNPISGHATLYWYQQILGQGPKLLIQFQNNGVVDDSQLPKDRFSAERLKGVDSTLKIQPAKLEDSAVYLCASSLWKGGVGNEQFFGPGTRLTVL.

The chain uses TRBV2 and TRBJ2-2; D uncertain. The CDR3 length is 12 residues. CDR1 SNHLY and CDR2 FYNNEI come from the germline V gene. The ends were cut back, 5 bases at V and 6 bases at J, with 7 bases in the middle. CDR3 residues: CASSYRSGELFF. The CDR3 DNA sequence: TGTGCCAGCAGTTACCGTTCCGGGGAGCTGTTTTTT.

The genes are TRBV2 and TRBJ1-6; D unclear. CDR1 is SNHLY, CDR2 FYNNEI, per germline. CDR3 length: 13 amino acids. V was pared by 4 bases and J by 7 bases, with 8 bases between. CDR3 DNA sequence: TGTGCCAGCAGTGTGGCAGCAAATTCACCCCTCCACTTT. Translating gives CASSVAANSPLHF.

This clonotype has ten or more counts. V gene TRBV6-6 combines with J gene TRBJ2-7; D possibly corresponds to TRBD2 (5 bases). CDR1 is MNHNY, CDR2 SVGAGI, per germline (reference sequence). Trimming removed 6 bases at V and 0 bases at J, with 12 bases between. The CDR3 is 14 amino acids. The CDR3 here is CASRARGASYEQYF. The CDR3 DNA is TGTGCCAGCAGAGCCCGGGGAGCCTCCTACGAGCAGTACTTC.

This clonotype has a handful of counts. This rearrangement joins TRBV28 to TRBJ1-2; D is unresolved. This CDR3 is built from 13 residues. Per germline, CDR1 MDHEN and CDR2 SYDVKM. Trimming took off 5 bases at V and 4 bases at J, with 11 bases between the two ends. The CDR3 sequence: CASSMTRGYGYTF. CDR3 in DNA: TGTGCCAGCAGTATGACACGGGGCTATGGCTACACCTTC.

The chain employs TRBV7-9 and TRBJ1-3; D remains unclear. Germline assignment: CDR1 SEHNR and CDR2 FQNEAQ (reference sequence). The length of the CDR3 is 13 residues. V was cut by 0 bases and J by 4 bases, with 4 bases left in between. CDR3 in DNA: TGTGCCAGCAGCTTAGCGACAGGAAACACCATATATTTT. Translated, it gives CASSLATGNTIYF.

The CDR3 loop is CASSSSGRMPPYEQYF. For the CDR3, the DNA is TGTGCCAGCAGCTCAAGTGGACGGATGCCTCCCTACGAGCAGTACTTC. The genes are TRBV5-8 and TRBJ2-7; the D is unclear. CDR3 size: 16 residues. Between the trimmed V and J ends, which lost 3 bases and 2 bases, there was a span of 18 bases. CDR1 SGHTS and CDR2 YDEGEE come from the germline V gene.